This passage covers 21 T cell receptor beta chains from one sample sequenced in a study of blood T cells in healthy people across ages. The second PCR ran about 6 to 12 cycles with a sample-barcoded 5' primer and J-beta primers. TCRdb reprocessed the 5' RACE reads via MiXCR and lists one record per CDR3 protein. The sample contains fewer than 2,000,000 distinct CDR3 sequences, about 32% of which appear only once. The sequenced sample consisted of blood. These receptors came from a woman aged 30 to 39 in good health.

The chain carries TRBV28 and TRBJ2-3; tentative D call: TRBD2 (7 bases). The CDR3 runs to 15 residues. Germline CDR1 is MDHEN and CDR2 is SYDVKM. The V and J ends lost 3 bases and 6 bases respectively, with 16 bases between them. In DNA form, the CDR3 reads TGTGCCAGCAGTTTGGGCGGGGGCCCCGTGGATACGCAGTATTTT. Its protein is CASSLGGGPVDTQYF.

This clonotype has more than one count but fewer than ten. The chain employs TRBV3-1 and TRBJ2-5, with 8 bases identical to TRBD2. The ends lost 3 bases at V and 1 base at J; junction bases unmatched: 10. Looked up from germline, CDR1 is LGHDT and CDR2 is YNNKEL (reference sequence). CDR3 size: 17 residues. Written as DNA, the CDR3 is TGTGCCAGCAGCCATCCGTTTAGAAGCGGGGGCCAAGAGACCCAGTACTTC. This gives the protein CASSHPFRSGGQETQYF.

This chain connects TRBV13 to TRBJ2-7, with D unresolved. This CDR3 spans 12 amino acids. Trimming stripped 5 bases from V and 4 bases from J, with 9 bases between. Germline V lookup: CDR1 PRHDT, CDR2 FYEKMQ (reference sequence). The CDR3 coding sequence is TGTGCCAGCAGCACACGGCCGTACGAGCAGTACTTC. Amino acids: CASSTRPYEQYF.

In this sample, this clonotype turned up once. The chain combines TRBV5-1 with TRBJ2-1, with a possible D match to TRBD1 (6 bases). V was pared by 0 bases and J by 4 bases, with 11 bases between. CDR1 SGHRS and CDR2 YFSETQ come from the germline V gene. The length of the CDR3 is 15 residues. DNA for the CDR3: TGCGCCAGCAGCTTGGTCACAGGGTTTTACAATGAGCAGTTCTTC. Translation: CASSLVTGFYNEQFF.

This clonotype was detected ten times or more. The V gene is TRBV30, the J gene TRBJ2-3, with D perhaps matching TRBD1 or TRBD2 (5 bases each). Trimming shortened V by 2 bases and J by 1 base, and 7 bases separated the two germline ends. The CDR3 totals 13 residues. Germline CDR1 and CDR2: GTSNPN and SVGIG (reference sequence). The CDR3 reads CAWSRDRTDTQYF. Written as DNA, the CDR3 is TGTGCCTGGAGTAGGGACCGCACAGATACGCAGTATTTT.

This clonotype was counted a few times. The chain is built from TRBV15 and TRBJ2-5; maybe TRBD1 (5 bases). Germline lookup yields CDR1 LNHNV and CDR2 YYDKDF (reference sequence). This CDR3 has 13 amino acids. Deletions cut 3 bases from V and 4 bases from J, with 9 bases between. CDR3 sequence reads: CATSRPGAETQYF. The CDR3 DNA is TGTGCCACCAGCAGGCCTGGGGCAGAGACCCAGTACTTC.

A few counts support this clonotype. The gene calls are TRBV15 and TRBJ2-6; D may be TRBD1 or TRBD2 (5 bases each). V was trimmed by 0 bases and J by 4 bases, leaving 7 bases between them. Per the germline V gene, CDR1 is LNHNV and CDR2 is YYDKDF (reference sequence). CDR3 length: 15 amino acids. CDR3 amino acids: CATSRDRDGANVLTF. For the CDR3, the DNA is TGTGCCACCAGCAGAGACAGGGACGGGGCCAACGTCCTGACTTTC.

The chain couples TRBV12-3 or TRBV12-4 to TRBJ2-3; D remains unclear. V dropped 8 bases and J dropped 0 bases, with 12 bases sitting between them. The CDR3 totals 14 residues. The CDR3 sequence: CASSNMVSTDTQYF. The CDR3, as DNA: TGTGCCAGCTCCAATATGGTGAGCACAGATACGCAGTATTTT.

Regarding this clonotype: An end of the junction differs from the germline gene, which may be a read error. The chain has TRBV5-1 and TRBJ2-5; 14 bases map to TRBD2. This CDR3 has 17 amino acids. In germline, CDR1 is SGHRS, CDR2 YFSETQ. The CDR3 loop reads CASSLGLAGGPQETRYF. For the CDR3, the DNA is TGCGCCAGCAGCTTAGGACTAGCGGGAGGACCCCAAGAGACCCGGTACTTC.

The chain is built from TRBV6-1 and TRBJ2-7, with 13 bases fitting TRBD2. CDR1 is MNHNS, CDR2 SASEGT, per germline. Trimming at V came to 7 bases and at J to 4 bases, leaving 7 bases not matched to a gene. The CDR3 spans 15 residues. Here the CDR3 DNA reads TGTGCCAGCAAGAGACTAGCGGGGGGAGCTTACGAGCAGTACTTC. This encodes CASKRLAGGAYEQYF.

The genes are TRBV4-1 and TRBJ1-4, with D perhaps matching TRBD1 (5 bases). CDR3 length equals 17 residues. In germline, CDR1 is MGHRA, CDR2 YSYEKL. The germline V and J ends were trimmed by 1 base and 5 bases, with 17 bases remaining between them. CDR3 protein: CASSQGLSSRANEKLFF. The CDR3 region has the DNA TGCGCCAGCAGCCAAGGTTTATCCAGCAGGGCGAATGAAAAACTGTTTTTT.

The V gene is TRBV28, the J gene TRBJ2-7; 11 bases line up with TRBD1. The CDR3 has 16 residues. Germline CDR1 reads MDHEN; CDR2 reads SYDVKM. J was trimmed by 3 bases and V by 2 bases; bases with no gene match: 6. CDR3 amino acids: CASSLVGQGALYEQYF. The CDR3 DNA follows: TGTGCCAGCAGTTTAGTTGGACAGGGGGCCCTCTACGAGCAGTACTTC.

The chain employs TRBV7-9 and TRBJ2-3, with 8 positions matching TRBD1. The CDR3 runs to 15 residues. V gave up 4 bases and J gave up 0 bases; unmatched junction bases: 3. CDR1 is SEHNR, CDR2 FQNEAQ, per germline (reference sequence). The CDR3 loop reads CASSSWDRSTDTQYF. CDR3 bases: TGTGCCAGCAGCTCCTGGGACAGGAGCACAGATACGCAGTATTTT.

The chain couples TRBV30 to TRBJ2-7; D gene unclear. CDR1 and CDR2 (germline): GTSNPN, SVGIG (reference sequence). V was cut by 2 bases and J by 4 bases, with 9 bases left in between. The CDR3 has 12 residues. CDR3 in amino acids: CAWSPGLYEQYF. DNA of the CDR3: TGTGCCTGGAGTCCGGGTCTGTACGAGCAGTACTTC.

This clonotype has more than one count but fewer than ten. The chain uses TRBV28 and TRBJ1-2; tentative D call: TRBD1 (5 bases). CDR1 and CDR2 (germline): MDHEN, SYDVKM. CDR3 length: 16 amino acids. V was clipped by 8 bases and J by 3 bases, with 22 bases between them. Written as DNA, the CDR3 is TGTGCCAGCGGCCAGGGAGGTGGAGGGTGGGACTATGGCTACACCTTC. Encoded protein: CASGQGGGGWDYGYTF.

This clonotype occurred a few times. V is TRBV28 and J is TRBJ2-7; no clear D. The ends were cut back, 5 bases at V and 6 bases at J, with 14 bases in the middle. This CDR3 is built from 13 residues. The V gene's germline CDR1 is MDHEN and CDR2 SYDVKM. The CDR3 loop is CASSQPVWPEQYF. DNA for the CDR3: TGTGCCAGCAGTCAACCAGTTTGGCCCGAGCAGTACTTC.

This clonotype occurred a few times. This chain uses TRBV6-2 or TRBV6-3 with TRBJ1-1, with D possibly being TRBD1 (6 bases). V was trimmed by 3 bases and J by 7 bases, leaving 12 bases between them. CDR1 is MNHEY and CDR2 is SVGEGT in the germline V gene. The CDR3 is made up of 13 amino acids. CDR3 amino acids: CASSYWQGSEAFF. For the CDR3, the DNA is TGTGCCAGCAGTTATTGGCAGGGGAGTGAAGCTTTCTTT.

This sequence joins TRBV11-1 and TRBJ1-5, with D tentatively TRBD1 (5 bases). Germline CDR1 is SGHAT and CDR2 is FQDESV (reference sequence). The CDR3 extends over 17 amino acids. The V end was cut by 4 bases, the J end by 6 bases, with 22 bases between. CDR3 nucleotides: TGTGCCAGCAGCTCCTGGGGACGGGCCGGATGGGGTCAGCCCCAGCATTTT. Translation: CASSSWGRAGWGQPQHF. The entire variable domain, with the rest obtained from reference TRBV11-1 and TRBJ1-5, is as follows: EAEVAQSPRYKITEKSQAVAFWCDPISGHATLYWYRQILGQGPELLVQFQDESVVDDSQLPKDRFSAERLKGVDSTLKIQPAELGDSAMYLCASSSWGRAGWGQPQHFGDGTRLSIL.

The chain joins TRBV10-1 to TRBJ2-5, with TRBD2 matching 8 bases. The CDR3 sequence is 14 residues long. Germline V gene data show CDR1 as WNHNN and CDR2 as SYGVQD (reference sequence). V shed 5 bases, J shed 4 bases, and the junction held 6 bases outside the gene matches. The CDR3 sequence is CASSQAGEGETQYF. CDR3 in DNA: TGCGCCAGCAGTCAAGCGGGAGAAGGAGAGACCCAGTACTTC.

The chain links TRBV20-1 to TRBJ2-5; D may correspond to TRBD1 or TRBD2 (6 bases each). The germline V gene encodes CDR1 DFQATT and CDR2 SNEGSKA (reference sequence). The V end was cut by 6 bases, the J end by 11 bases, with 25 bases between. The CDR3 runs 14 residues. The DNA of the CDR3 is TGCAGTGCCCCCCCGCCGGGGGCTACGAAGGTGCAGTACTTC. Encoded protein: CSAPPPGATKVQYF.

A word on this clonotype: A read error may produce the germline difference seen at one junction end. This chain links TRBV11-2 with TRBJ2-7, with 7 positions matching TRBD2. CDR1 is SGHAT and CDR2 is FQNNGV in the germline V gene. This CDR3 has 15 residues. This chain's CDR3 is CACSVSSGLTYEQYF. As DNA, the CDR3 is TGTGCCTGCAGTGTTTCTAGCGGACTCACCTACGAGCAGTACTTC.